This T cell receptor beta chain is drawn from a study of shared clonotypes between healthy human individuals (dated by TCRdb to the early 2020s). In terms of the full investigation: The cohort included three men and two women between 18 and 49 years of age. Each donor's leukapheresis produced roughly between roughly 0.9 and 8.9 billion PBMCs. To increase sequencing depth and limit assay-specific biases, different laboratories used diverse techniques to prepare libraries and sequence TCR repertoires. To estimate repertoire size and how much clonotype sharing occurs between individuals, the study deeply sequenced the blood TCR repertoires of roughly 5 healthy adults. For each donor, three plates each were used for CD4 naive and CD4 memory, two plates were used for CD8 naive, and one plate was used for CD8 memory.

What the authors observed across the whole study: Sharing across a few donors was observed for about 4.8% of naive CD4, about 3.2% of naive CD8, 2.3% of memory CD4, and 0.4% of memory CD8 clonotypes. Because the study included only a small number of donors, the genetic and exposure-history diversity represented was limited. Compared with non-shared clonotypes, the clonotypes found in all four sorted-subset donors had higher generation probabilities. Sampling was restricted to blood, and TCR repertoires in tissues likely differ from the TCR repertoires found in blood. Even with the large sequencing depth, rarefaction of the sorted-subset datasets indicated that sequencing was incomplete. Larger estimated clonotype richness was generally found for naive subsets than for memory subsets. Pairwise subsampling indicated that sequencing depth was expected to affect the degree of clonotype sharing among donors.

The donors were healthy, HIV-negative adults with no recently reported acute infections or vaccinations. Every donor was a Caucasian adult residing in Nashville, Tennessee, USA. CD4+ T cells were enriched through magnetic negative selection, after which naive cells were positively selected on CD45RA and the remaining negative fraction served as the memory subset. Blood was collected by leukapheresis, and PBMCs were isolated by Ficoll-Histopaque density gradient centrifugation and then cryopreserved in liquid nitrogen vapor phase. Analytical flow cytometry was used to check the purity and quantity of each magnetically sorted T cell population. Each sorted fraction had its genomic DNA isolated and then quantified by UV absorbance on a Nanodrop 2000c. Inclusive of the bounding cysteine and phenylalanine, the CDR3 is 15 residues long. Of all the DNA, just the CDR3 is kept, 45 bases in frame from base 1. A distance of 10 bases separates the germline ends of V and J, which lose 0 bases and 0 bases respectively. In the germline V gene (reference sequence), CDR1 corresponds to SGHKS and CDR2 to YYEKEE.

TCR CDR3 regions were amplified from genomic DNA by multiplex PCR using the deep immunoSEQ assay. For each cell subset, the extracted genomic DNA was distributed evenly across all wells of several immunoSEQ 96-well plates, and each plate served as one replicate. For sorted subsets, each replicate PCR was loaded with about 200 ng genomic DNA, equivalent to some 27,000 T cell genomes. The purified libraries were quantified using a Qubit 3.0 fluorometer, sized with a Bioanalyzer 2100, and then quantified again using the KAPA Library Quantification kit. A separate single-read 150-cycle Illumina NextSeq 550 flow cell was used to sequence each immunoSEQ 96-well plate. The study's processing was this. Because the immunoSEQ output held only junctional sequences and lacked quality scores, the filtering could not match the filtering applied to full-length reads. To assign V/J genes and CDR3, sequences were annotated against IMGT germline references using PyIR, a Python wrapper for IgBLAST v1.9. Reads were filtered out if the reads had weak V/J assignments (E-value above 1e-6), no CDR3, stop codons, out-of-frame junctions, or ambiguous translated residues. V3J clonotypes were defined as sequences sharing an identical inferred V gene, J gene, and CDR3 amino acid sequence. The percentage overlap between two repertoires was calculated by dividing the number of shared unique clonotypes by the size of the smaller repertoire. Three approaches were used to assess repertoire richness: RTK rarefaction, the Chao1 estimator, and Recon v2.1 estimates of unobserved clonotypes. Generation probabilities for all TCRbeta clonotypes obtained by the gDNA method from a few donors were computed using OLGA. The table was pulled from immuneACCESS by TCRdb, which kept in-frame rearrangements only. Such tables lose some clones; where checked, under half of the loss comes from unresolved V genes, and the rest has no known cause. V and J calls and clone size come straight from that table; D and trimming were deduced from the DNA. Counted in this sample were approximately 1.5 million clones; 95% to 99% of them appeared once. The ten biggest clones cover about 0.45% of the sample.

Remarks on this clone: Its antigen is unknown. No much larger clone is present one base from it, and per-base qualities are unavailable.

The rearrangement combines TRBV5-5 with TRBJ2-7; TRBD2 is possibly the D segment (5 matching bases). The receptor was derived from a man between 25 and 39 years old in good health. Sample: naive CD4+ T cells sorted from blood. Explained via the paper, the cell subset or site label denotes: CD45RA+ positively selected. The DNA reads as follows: TGTGCCAGCAGCTTGGGAGGGCCATACTCCTACGAGCAGTACTTC. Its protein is CASSLGGPYSYEQYF.